This T cell receptor beta chain came from a study of Graves' ophthalmopathy and Graves' hyperthyroidism. Beta-chain TCR CDR3 regions were amplified from RNA transcripts. Investigators did first-round RT-PCR with HTBI primers, then second-round multiplex PCR. TCRdb passed the multiplex PCR reads through MiXCR, listing each CDR3 protein once. Of about 1.1 million distinct CDR3 sequences detected, roughly 35% appear once; the ten largest clones hold around 10%. Turning to this clonotype: At one end, the junction sequence differs from germline, possibly due to a read error.

Newly diagnosed, the hyperthyroidism patients had under 2 months' duration and were aged 18 to 65. The CDR3 runs to 15 residues. The germline V gene encodes CDR1 SGDLS and CDR2 YYNGEE. The gene calls are TRBV9 and TRBJ1-2; TRBD1 aligns across 9 bases. This clonotype was obtained from an adult man with Graves' hyperthyroidism. The sequencing input was peripheral blood or thyroid tissue (not recorded which). CDR3 DNA sequence: TGTGCCAGCAGCGTAGGTGTGGGACAGGGCCTTGGCCACACCTTC. Protein sequence: CASSVGVGQGLGHTF.